This T cell receptor beta chain came from a study of response to subunit inactivated influenza vaccine. The CDR3 consists of 13 residues. The germline CDR1 and CDR2 sequences are SQVTM and ANQGSEA. Unmatched junction bases numbered 4, after V lost 3 bases and J lost 7 bases. A single record per CDR3 protein comes from TCRdb applying MiXCR to the RT-PCR reads. The sample includes more than 450,000 distinct CDR3 sequences, approximately 10% of them seen just once. These same data were also listed under a study on T cells expressing NK-cell markers. From that paper: Scientists made TCR beta cDNA using 5'RACE template switching with UMIs. Source material for TCR beta repertoires consisted of sorted CD3+CD56+NKG2C+, CD3+CD56+NKG2C- and CD3+CD56-NKG2C+ T cells. One of the eight sequenced donors was seronegative, whereas the other seven were HCMV-seropositive. In several experiments, an anti-gamma-delta TCR antibody restricted sorting to alpha-beta TCR T cells. Among CD8+ T cells from five or six donors, dominant NKG2C+ clonotypes accounted for about 1.0-7.5%.

This chain joins TRBV29-1 and TRBJ2-1; the match to TRBD1 covers 9 bases. Sequencing was performed on PBMCs from blood, taken on the day of vaccination. This TCR came from a man aged 45-65 years who received an inactivated influenza vaccine. CDR3 in DNA: TGCAGCGTTGAGCGGACAGGGGTAAATGAGCAGTTCTTC. Protein product: CSVERTGVNEQFF.